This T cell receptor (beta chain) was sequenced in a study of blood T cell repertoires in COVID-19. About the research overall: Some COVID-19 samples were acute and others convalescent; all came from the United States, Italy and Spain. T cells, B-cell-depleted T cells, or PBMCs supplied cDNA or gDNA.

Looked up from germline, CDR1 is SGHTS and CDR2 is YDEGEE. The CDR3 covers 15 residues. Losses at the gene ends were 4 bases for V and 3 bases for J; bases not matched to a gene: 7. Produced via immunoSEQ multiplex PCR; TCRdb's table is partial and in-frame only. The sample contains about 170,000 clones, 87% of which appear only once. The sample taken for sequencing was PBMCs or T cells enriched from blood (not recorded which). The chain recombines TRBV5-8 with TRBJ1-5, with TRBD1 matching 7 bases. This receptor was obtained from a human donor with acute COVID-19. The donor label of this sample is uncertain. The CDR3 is CASSRGDSTNQPQHF. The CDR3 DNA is TGTGCCAGCAGCCGTGGGGACAGCACCAATCAGCCCCAGCATTTT.